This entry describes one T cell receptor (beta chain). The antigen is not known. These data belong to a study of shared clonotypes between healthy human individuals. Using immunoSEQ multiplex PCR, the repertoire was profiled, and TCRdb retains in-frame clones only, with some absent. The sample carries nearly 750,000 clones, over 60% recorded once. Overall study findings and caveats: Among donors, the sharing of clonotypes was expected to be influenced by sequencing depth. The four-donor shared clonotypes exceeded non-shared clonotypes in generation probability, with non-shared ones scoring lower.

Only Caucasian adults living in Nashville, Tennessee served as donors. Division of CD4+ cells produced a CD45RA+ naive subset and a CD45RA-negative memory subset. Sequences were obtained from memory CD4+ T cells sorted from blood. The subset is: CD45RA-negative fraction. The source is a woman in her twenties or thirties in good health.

This CDR3 reads CATSSSLSWNGNTIYF. The CDR3 DNA follows: TGTGCCACCAGCAGTTCTTTAAGTTGGAATGGAAACACCATATATTTT. V and J are TRBV15 and TRBJ1-3, with unresolved D. Germline V gene lookup returns CDR1 LNHNV and CDR2 YYDKDF (reference sequence). With 3 bases removed from V and 3 bases from J, the gap between germline ends came to 15 bases. This CDR3 has 16 residues. The full variable domain, with the rest looked up from reference TRBV15 and TRBJ1-3, is DAMVIQNPRYQVTQFGKPVTLSCSQTLNHNVMYWYQQKSSQAPKLLFHYYDKDFNNEADTPDNFQSRRPNTSFCFLDIRSPGLGDTAMYLCATSSSLSWNGNTIYFGEGSWLTVV.